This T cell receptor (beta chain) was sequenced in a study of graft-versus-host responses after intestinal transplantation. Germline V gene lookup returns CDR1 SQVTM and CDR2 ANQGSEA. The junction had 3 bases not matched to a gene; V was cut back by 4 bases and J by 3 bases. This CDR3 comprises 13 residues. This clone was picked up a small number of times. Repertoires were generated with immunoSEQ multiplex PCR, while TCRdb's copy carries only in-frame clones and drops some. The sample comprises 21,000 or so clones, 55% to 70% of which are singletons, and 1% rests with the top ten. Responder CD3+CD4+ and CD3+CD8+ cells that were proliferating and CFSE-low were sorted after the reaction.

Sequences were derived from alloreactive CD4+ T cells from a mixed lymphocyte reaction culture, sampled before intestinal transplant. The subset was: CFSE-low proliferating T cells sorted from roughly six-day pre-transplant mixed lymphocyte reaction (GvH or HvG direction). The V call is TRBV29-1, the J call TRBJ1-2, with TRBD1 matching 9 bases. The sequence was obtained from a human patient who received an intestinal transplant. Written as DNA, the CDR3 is TGCAGCGTTGGGGGACAGGGTGACTATGGCTACACCTTC. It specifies CSVGGQGDYGYTF. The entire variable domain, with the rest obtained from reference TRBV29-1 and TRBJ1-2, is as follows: SAVISQKPSRDICQRGTSLTIQCQVDSQVTMMFWYRQQPGQSLTLIATANQGSEATYESGFVIDKFPISRPNLTFSTLTVSNMSPEDSSIYLCSVGGQGDYGYTFGSGTRLTVV.